The present TCR beta chain was sequenced within a study of blood T cell repertoires in COVID-19. Study context: Samples came from the United States, Italy and Spain, spanning acute and convalescent COVID-19. PBMCs, B-cell-depleted T cells, or T cells were the source of the cDNA or gDNA that made up the material.

In the original workflow: By means of reference gene primer amplification, nucleated cell counts were estimated. Method: immunoSEQ multiplex PCR; TCRdb's copy keeps in-frame clones and lacks some. V, J and clone size derive from that table, while D and trimming were established from the DNA sequence. The table lists about 230,000 clones, approximately 84% of them singletons, with around 4% in the top ten. V was clipped by 2 bases and J by 5 bases, with 13 bases between them. The CDR3 runs to 14 residues. CDR1 is SGHVS and CDR2 is FNYEAQ in the germline V gene. Sequenced: peripheral blood. The TCR comes from a man aged 45-60 years with active or convalescent COVID-19. The chain has TRBV7-6 and TRBJ2-7; D might be TRBD1 (5 bases). The CDR3, as DNA: TGTGCCAGCAGCTTAACTACAGGATTCGACGAGCAGTACTTC. This gives the protein CASSLTTGFDEQYF. The variable domain in full, completed from reference TRBV7-6 and TRBJ2-7, reads GAGVSQSPRYKVTKRGQDVALRCDPISGHVSLYWYRQALGQGPEFLTYFNYEAQQDKSGLPNDRFSAERPEGSISTLTIQRTEQRDSAMYRCASSLTTGFDEQYFGPGTRLTVT.